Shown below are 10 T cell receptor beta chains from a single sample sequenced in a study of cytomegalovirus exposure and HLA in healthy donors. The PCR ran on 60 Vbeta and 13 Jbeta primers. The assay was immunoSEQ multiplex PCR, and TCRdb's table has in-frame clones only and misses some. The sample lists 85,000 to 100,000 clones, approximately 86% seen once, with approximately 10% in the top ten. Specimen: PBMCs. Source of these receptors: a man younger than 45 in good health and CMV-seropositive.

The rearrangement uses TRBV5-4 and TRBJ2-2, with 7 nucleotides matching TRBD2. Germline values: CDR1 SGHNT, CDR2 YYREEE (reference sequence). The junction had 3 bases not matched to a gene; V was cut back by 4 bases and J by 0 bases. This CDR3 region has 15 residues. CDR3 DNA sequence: TGTGCCAGCAGCCTAGGACTAGCGAACACCGGGGAGCTGTTTTTT. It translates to CASSLGLANTGELFF.

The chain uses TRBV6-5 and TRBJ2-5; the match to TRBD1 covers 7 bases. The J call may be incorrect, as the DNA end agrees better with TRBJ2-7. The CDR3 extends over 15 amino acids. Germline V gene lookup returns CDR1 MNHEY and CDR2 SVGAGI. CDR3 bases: TGTGCCAGCAGCTCCCAGGCAGGGGGATCCCACGAGCAGTACTTC. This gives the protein CASSSQAGGSHEQYF.

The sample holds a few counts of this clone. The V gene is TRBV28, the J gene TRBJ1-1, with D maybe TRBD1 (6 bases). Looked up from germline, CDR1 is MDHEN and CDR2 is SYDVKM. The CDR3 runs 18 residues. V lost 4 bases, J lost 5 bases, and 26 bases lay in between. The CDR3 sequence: CASSSRYGRGGVGTEAFF. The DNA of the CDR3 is TGTGCCAGCAGTTCTCGATATGGGAGGGGGGGCGTTGGAACTGAAGCTTTCTTT.

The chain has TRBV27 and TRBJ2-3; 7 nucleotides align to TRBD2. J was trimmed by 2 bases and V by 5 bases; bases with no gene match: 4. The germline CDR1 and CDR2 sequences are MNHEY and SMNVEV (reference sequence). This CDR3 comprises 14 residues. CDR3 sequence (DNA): TGTGCCAGCAGTGTCGGGACTAACACAGATACGCAGTATTTT. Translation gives CASSVGTNTDTQYF.

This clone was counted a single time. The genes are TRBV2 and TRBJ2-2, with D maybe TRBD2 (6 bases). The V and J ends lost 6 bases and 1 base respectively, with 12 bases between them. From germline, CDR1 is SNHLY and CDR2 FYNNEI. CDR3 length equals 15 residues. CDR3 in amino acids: CASRGGTENTGELFF. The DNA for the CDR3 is TGTGCCAGCAGAGGCGGGACCGAGAACACCGGGGAGCTGTTTTTT.

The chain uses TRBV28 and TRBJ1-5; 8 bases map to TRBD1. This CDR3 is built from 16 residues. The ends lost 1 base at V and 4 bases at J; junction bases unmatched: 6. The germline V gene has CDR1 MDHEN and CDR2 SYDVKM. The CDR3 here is CASSLSPRTGNQPQHF. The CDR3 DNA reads TGTGCCAGCAGTTTATCCCCGAGGACAGGGAATCAGCCCCAGCATTTT.

The CDR3 sequence is CAWSVRGSPETQYF. CDR3 in DNA: TGTGCCTGGAGTGTACGTGGGAGCCCAGAGACCCAGTACTTC. The rearrangement joins TRBV30 to TRBJ2-5, with a possible D match to TRBD2 (5 bases). Trimming left V 0 bases short and J 4 bases short, with 12 bases between. Germline V gene sequence: CDR1 GTSNPN, CDR2 SVGIG (reference sequence). The CDR3 extends over 14 amino acids.

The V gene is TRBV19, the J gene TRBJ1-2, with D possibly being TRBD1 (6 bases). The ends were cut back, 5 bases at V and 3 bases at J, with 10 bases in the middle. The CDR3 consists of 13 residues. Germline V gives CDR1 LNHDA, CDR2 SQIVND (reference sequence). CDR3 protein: CASSDRSDYGYTF. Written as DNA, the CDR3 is TGTGCCAGTAGTGACAGGTCGGACTATGGCTACACCTTC. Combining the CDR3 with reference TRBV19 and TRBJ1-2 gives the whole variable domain DGGITQSPKYLFRKEGQNVTLSCEQNLNHDAMYWYRQDPGQGLRLIYYSQIVNDFQKGDIAEGYSVSREKKESFPLTVTSAQKNPTAFYLCASSDRSDYGYTFGSGTRLTVV.

The DNA for the CDR3 is TGTGCCAGCAGTGAACTTCGGGAATCTGGAAACACCATATATTTT. This encodes CASSELRESGNTIYF. The chain couples TRBV2 to TRBJ1-3; D ambiguous. Germline V gene data show CDR1 as SNHLY and CDR2 as FYNNEI. Trimming took 2 bases from V and 1 from J, leaving 9 bases between them. This CDR3 is 15 amino acids long.

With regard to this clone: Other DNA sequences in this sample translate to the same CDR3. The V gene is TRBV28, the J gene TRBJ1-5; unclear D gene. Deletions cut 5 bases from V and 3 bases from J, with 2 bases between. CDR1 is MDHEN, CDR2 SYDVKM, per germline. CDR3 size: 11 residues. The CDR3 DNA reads TGTGCCAGCAGTCTCAATCAGCCCCAGCATTTT. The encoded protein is CASSLNQPQHF.